The rows below give T cell receptor beta chains drawn from one sample of a study of T cells after yellow fever vaccination. TCRdb reprocessed the 5' RACE reads via MiXCR and lists one record per CDR3 protein. The table includes 200,000 to 250,000 distinct CDR3 sequences, 3% to 3.5% detected once. The sequenced sample was CD4+ T cells sorted from PBMCs, obtained 10 days after the yellow fever booster vaccination. The receptors were sampled from a man aged 18 to 30 who received the YFV17D yellow fever vaccine. Each CDR3 is given with its conserved first and last residue. Fields, in order: CDR3 DNA, CDR3 protein, D gene, J gene, V gene, clone size. D genes are given only for firm matches. Some rows mark clone size as missing; the rest say once, few, many or name a class of expanded clone.

CDR3nt: TGTGCCACCAGTGAATACCCTTCGGGTTCCCATCCCCAAGAGACCCAGTACTTC
CDR3aa: CATSEYPSGSHPQETQYF
d_gene: -
j_gene: TRBJ2-5
v_gene: TRBV24-1
abundance: few

CDR3nt: TGTGCCAGCAGCTTAGGGGCGGGGAACACCGGGGAGCTGTTTTTT
CDR3aa: CASSLGAGNTGELFF
d_gene: -
j_gene: TRBJ2-2
v_gene: TRBV7-2
abundance: many

CDR3nt: TGTGCCCAGGGACAGGCCAATTCACCCCTCCACTTT
CDR3aa: CAQGQANSPLHF
d_gene: TRBD1
j_gene: TRBJ1-6
v_gene: TRBV2
abundance: many

CDR3nt: TGTGCCATCAGCCGTCGACAGGATAGAGAGACCCAGTACTTC
CDR3aa: CAISRRQDRETQYF
d_gene: -
j_gene: TRBJ2-5
v_gene: TRBV10-3
abundance: many

CDR3nt: TGCAGTGCTAGAGATCGGCGTGGGGGAGAGACCCAGTACTTC
CDR3aa: CSARDRRGGETQYF
d_gene: -
j_gene: TRBJ2-5
v_gene: TRBV20-1
abundance: many

CDR3nt: TGCGCCAGCAGCTTCGGCGGGGGCCCGAACACCGGGGAGCTGTTTTTT
CDR3aa: CASSFGGGPNTGELFF
d_gene: -
j_gene: TRBJ2-2
v_gene: TRBV5-1
abundance: -

CDR3nt: TGTGCCAGCAGCTGGCCCCAAGAGACCCAGTACTTC
CDR3aa: CASSWPQETQYF
d_gene: -
j_gene: TRBJ2-5
v_gene: TRBV5-5
abundance: many

CDR3nt: TGTGCCGCGACCGGGGTAGTTGTTTCACCCCTCCACTTT
CDR3aa: CAATGVVVSPLHF
d_gene: -
j_gene: TRBJ1-6
v_gene: TRBV28
abundance: few

CDR3nt: TGTGCCAGCAGCTTATATTTCTCTGAAGCTTTCTTT
CDR3aa: CASSLYFSEAFF
d_gene: -
j_gene: TRBJ1-1
v_gene: TRBV7-2
abundance: few

CDR3nt: TGTGCCAGCAGCACACCACCGGCCACTGAAGCTTTCTTT
CDR3aa: CASSTPPATEAFF
d_gene: -
j_gene: TRBJ1-1
v_gene: TRBV6-5
abundance: -

CDR3nt: TGCAGTGCCCTCGGACTAGCGGGGGTCTCCTACAATGAGCAGTTCTTC
CDR3aa: CSALGLAGVSYNEQFF
d_gene: TRBD2
j_gene: TRBJ2-1
v_gene: TRBV20-1
abundance: few

CDR3nt: TGCAGCGCCGACGCAGGGGGGGCTGAGCAGTTCTTC
CDR3aa: CSADAGGAEQFF
d_gene: -
j_gene: TRBJ2-1
v_gene: TRBV29-1
abundance: many

CDR3nt: TGCGCCAGCAGCCTTAGTGGGGGGGCCTACTATGGCTACACCTTC
CDR3aa: CASSLSGGAYYGYTF
d_gene: -
j_gene: TRBJ1-2
v_gene: TRBV5-1
abundance: few

CDR3nt: TGCGCCAGCAGCCAAGGCGACAGGGTTGGACAGCCCCAGCATTTT
CDR3aa: CASSQGDRVGQPQHF
d_gene: TRBD1
j_gene: TRBJ1-5
v_gene: TRBV4-3
abundance: few

CDR3nt: TGCGCCAGCAGCTTGGAAGGGAATGAGCAGTTCTTC
CDR3aa: CASSLEGNEQFF
d_gene: -
j_gene: TRBJ2-1
v_gene: TRBV5-1
abundance: many

CDR3nt: TGTGCCAGCAGGGCTTCGGGACTAGCGGGGGATACGCAGTATTTT
CDR3aa: CASRASGLAGDTQYF
d_gene: TRBD2
j_gene: TRBJ2-3
v_gene: TRBV7-2
abundance: many

CDR3nt: TGCAGTGCTACCCCAGCGGGGACGAACACCGGGGAGCTGTTTTTT
CDR3aa: CSATPAGTNTGELFF
d_gene: TRBD2
j_gene: TRBJ2-2
v_gene: TRBV20-1
abundance: many

CDR3nt: TGCAGTGCTAGAGCCCCCCGAAGCGGGGGGGCGGAGACCCAGTACTTC
CDR3aa: CSARAPRSGGAETQYF
d_gene: TRBD2
j_gene: TRBJ2-5
v_gene: TRBV20-1
abundance: -

CDR3nt: TGTGCCACCAGTGATCGGACTAGCGGCACAGATACGCAGTATTTT
CDR3aa: CATSDRTSGTDTQYF
d_gene: TRBD2
j_gene: TRBJ2-3
v_gene: TRBV24-1
abundance: -

CDR3nt: TGTGCCAGCTCCCCCGCGGGCCTGGGGCCCCAGCATTTT
CDR3aa: CASSPAGLGPQHF
d_gene: -
j_gene: TRBJ1-5
v_gene: TRBV18
abundance: few

CDR3nt: TGCGCCAGCAGCTTCGGCGGACACCAAGAGACCCAGTACTTC
CDR3aa: CASSFGGHQETQYF
d_gene: -
j_gene: TRBJ2-5
v_gene: TRBV5-1
abundance: -

CDR3nt: TGTGCCAGCGGGTCCCAGGACAACACTGAAGCTTTCTTT
CDR3aa: CASGSQDNTEAFF
d_gene: -
j_gene: TRBJ1-1
v_gene: TRBV27
abundance: -

CDR3nt: TGTGCTAGTGGCCCCGGACAGGGTTACAACGAGCAGTACTTC
CDR3aa: CASGPGQGYNEQYF
d_gene: TRBD1
j_gene: TRBJ2-7
v_gene: TRBV12-5
abundance: few

CDR3nt: TGTGCCAGCAGTTGGACAGGGGGTAGCAATGAGCAGTTCTTC
CDR3aa: CASSWTGGSNEQFF
d_gene: TRBD1
j_gene: TRBJ2-1
v_gene: TRBV12-3/TRBV12-4
abundance: few

CDR3nt: TGCGCCAGCAGCCGTGAGGTCCACTACGAGCAGTACTTC
CDR3aa: CASSREVHYEQYF
d_gene: -
j_gene: TRBJ2-7
v_gene: TRBV4-3
abundance: few

CDR3nt: TGTGCCAGCCTCGGGGGTTATAATCAGCCCCAGCATTTT
CDR3aa: CASLGGYNQPQHF
d_gene: -
j_gene: TRBJ1-5
v_gene: TRBV6-2/TRBV6-3
abundance: few

CDR3nt: TGTGCCAGCACCCCGCGTAGCAATGAGCAGTTCTTC
CDR3aa: CASTPRSNEQFF
d_gene: -
j_gene: TRBJ2-1
v_gene: TRBV6-6
abundance: few

CDR3nt: TGCAGTGCAAAAAACCGGGACAGCTATGGCTACACCTTC
CDR3aa: CSAKNRDSYGYTF
d_gene: TRBD1
j_gene: TRBJ1-2
v_gene: TRBV20-1
abundance: few

CDR3nt: TGTGCCAGCAGCCTACTAGGTAGGGGATCGAACACCGGGGAGCTGTTTTTT
CDR3aa: CASSLLGRGSNTGELFF
d_gene: -
j_gene: TRBJ2-2
v_gene: TRBV4-2
abundance: once

CDR3nt: TGTGCCAGCAGCCAGGGACTGGACAGGTACACAGATACGCAGTATTTT
CDR3aa: CASSQGLDRYTDTQYF
d_gene: -
j_gene: TRBJ2-3
v_gene: TRBV14
abundance: many

CDR3nt: TGTGCCAGCAGACGAGACACAGGGCCTCATAATGAAAAACTGTTTTTT
CDR3aa: CASRRDTGPHNEKLFF
d_gene: -
j_gene: TRBJ1-4
v_gene: TRBV6-5
abundance: many

CDR3nt: TGTGCCAGCAGTTTAGACAGGGTATTGGGAGAGACCCAGTACTTC
CDR3aa: CASSLDRVLGETQYF
d_gene: -
j_gene: TRBJ2-5
v_gene: TRBV12-3/TRBV12-4
abundance: -

CDR3nt: TGTGCCACCAGTGATTGGAACGGGGGCACAGATACGCAGTATTTT
CDR3aa: CATSDWNGGTDTQYF
d_gene: -
j_gene: TRBJ2-3
v_gene: TRBV24-1
abundance: -

CDR3nt: TGTGCCAGCAGCGCCGTTATTGCCGACGGGACTGAAGCTTTCTTT
CDR3aa: CASSAVIADGTEAFF
d_gene: -
j_gene: TRBJ1-1
v_gene: TRBV5-4
abundance: few

CDR3nt: TGCGCCAGCAGCTTGGCCGTATCAATTCAAGAGACCCAGTACTTC
CDR3aa: CASSLAVSIQETQYF
d_gene: -
j_gene: TRBJ2-5
v_gene: TRBV5-1
abundance: many

CDR3nt: TGCAGCGTTGCAAAGACAGGCACCTACGAGCAGTACTTC
CDR3aa: CSVAKTGTYEQYF
d_gene: -
j_gene: TRBJ2-7
v_gene: TRBV29-1
abundance: -

CDR3nt: TGCAGCGTCCGCTTAGCGGGGGGGCCGGACATTCAGTACTTC
CDR3aa: CSVRLAGGPDIQYF
d_gene: TRBD2
j_gene: TRBJ2-4
v_gene: TRBV29-1
abundance: few

CDR3nt: TGTGCCAGCAGCTTAGTGCATGGCGGCAATCAGCCCCAGCATTTT
CDR3aa: CASSLVHGGNQPQHF
d_gene: -
j_gene: TRBJ1-5
v_gene: TRBV7-2
abundance: many

CDR3nt: TGCGCCAGCAGCCGGGACAGGGGAACTTATGGCTACACCTTC
CDR3aa: CASSRDRGTYGYTF
d_gene: TRBD1
j_gene: TRBJ1-2
v_gene: TRBV5-1
abundance: many